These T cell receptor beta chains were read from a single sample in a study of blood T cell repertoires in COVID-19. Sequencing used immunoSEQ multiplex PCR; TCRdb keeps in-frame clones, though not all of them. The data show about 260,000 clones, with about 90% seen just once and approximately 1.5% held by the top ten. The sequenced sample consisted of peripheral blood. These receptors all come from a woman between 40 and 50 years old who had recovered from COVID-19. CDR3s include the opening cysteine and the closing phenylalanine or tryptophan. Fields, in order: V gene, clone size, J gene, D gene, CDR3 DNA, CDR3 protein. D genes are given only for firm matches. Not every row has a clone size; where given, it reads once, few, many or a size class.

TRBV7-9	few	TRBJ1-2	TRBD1	TGTGCCAGCAGCTTCTTGACAGGGAATGGCTACACCTTC	CASSFLTGNGYTF
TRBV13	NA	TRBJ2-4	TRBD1	TGTGCCAGCAGCTTAGGACAGGGGGTACGCAACATTCAGTACTTC	CASSLGQGVRNIQYF
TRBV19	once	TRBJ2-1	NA	TGTGCCAGTGGGCGTAGCGCGTCCTACAATGAGCAGTTCTTC	CASGRSASYNEQFF
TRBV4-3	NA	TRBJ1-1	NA	TGCGCCAGCAGCCAAGATCTTCCTGACAGGTTGATAACCGGGACTTTCTTT	CASSQDLPDRLITGTFF
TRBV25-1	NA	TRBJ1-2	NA	TGTGCCAGCAGTGAATCCAGCTATGGCTACACCTTC	CASSESSYGYTF
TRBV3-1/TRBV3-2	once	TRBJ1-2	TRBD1	TGTGCCAGCAGCCTTGGACAGGTCTCCTATGGCTACACCTTC	CASSLGQVSYGYTF
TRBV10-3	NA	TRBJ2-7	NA	TGTGCCATCAGTAACCCAGCCGGGGAGCAGTACTTC	CAISNPAGEQYF
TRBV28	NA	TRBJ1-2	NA	TGTGCCAGCAGTCCCAATAACTATGGCTACACCTTC	CASSPNNYGYTF
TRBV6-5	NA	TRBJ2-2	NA	TGTGCCAGCAGTTATCGGAGGTACACCGGGGAGCTGTTTTTT	CASSYRRYTGELFF
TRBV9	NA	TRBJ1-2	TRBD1	TGTGCCAGCAGCATCTACAGGGGGCTTAACTATGGCTACACCTTC	CASSIYRGLNYGYTF
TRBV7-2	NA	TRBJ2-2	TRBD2	TGTGCCAGCAGTCGGGGACTAGCGGGGAACACCGGGGAGCTGTTTTTT	CASSRGLAGNTGELFF
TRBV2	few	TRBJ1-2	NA	TGTGCCAGCAGTGTAGGCGGATTCTATGGCTACACCTTC	CASSVGGFYGYTF
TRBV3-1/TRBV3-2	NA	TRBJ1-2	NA	TGTGCCAGCAGCCCGTCGGGGGGGAACTATGGCTACACCTTC	CASSPSGGNYGYTF
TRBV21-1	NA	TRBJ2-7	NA	TGTGCCAGCAGCCCAGGGGCCGTCCCCTACGAGCAGTACTTC	CASSPGAVPYEQYF
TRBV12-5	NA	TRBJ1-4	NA	TGTGCTAGTGGTTTGGTCGGAGGGCGGGAGTCTGAAAAACTGTTTTTT	CASGLVGGRESEKLFF
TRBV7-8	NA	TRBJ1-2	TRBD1	TGTGCCAGCAGCGCTATTGACAGGGGGGGCTACACCTTC	CASSAIDRGGYTF